These T cell receptor beta chains were read from a single sample in a study of blood T cell repertoires in COVID-19. Generated by immunoSEQ multiplex PCR, the TCRdb table keeps only in-frame clones and is missing some. The sample carries 55,000 to 90,000 clones, roughly 86% recorded once. The sample was peripheral blood. The receptors come from a man in his 70s with active COVID-19. CDR3s include the opening cysteine and the closing phenylalanine or tryptophan. The order of the fields is clone size, V gene, J gene, D gene, CDR3 protein, CDR3 DNA. The D gene is left open where the match is weak. Size values are once, few and many counts, or a class for expanded clones, and some rows have none.

NA,TRBV24-1,TRBJ2-5,TRBD2,CATSPGTSGRAGETQYF,TGTGCCACCAGCCCAGGGACTAGCGGGAGGGCCGGGGAGACCCAGTACTTC
NA,TRBV15,TRBJ1-4,NA,CATSRDRGAGEKLFF,TGTGCCACCAGCAGAGATCGGGGGGCGGGAGAAAAACTGTTTTTT
NA,TRBV28,TRBJ2-5,NA,CASSFGETQYF,TGTGCCAGCAGTTTCGGAGAGACCCAGTACTTC
NA,TRBV2,TRBJ1-4,NA,CASKTRAERDLFF,TGTGCCAGCAAGACACGGGCCGAGCGGGATCTGTTTTTT
NA,TRBV2,TRBJ2-7,TRBD1,CASRAAGTGSYEQYF,TGTGCCAGCAGAGCAGCCGGGACAGGCTCCTACGAGCAGTACTTC
NA,TRBV2,TRBJ2-7,NA,CASRVTGPGHEQYF,TGTGCCAGCAGGGTTACAGGGCCTGGGCACGAGCAGTACTTC
NA,TRBV9,TRBJ2-1,TRBD2,CASSETSGSQNEQFF,TGTGCCAGCAGCGAGACTAGCGGGAGTCAAAATGAGCAGTTCTTC
NA,TRBV2,TRBJ2-1,TRBD1,CASSPDRQGAYNEQFF,TGTGCCAGCAGTCCTGACCGACAGGGGGCCTACAATGAGCAGTTCTTC
NA,TRBV7-2,TRBJ2-2,NA,CASSSRRGRENTGELFF,TGTGCCAGCAGCTCCAGAAGGGGGCGGGAGAACACCGGGGAGCTGTTTTTT
few,TRBV7-3,TRBJ1-1,NA,CASSLAPGVNTEAFF,TGTGCCAGCAGCTTAGCCCCTGGAGTGAACACTGAAGCTTTCTTT
NA,TRBV7-2,TRBJ2-3,NA,CASSPDYRATDTQYF,TGTGCCAGCAGCCCGGACTACCGGGCCACAGATACGCAGTATTTT
NA,TRBV19,TRBJ2-3,NA,CASSWGSTDTQYF,TGTGCCAGTAGTTGGGGCAGCACAGATACGCAGTATTTT
NA,TRBV13,TRBJ1-4,TRBD1,CASSTTGDPATNEKLFF,TGTGCCAGCAGCACGACAGGGGACCCTGCAACTAATGAAAAACTGTTTTTT
NA,TRBV5-4,TRBJ2-7,NA,CASSPLTTHEQYF,TGTGCCAGCAGCCCCCTCACTACCCACGAGCAGTACTTC
NA,TRBV19,TRBJ1-2,NA,CASQGAALFGYTF,TGTGCCAGCCAAGGGGCCGCCCTATTTGGCTACACCTTC
NA,TRBV10-3,TRBJ2-7,TRBD2,CAISPGTSGTYEQYF,TGTGCCATCAGCCCAGGGACTAGCGGGACCTACGAGCAGTACTTC
NA,TRBV30,TRBJ2-1,TRBD1,CAWSVTGAYNEQFF,TGTGCCTGGAGTGTGACAGGGGCCTACAATGAGCAGTTCTTC